This T cell receptor (beta chain) came from a study of cytomegalovirus exposure and HLA in healthy donors. Study background: As an earlier analysis found, about 200 million T cells yielded about 120 million unique TCR beta sequences.

The CDR3 contains 18 residues. J was trimmed by 8 bases and V by 1 base; bases with no gene match: 12. Germline values: CDR1 SGHVS, CDR2 FQNEAQ. Study-level findings and limits: Certain indistinguishable V segments, among them TRBV6-2 and TRBV6-3, were excluded.

PCR involved 60 Vbeta and 13 Jbeta primers. Here immunoSEQ multiplex PCR was the method, and the copy in TCRdb shows in-frame clones only, minus some. The sample has tens of thousands of clones; approximately 78% are singletons. About this clone itself: Its antigen remains unidentified.

This receptor was obtained from a male donor in good health and CMV-seropositive. V and J are TRBV7-8 and TRBJ1-4, with 11 bases lining up with TRBD1. Sample: PBMCs. The CDR3 DNA reads as TGTGCCAGCAGCTTAGGGGGACAGGGGGGAGCCCGCTCCGAAAAACTGTTTTTT. As protein: CASSLGGQGGARSEKLFF.